The rows below give T cell receptor beta chains drawn from one sample of a study of CD8 T cells in ankylosing spondylitis. Using its own MiXCR run on the 5' RACE reads, TCRdb lists one record per CDR3 protein. The table records approximately 110,000 distinct CDR3 sequences, about 25% of them present only once. The sample taken for sequencing was synovial fluid, either unsorted or a sorted T cell fraction (not recorded which). All receptors derive from a male donor with ankylosing spondylitis. Each CDR3 is given with its conserved first and last residue. D genes are given only for firm matches. The listing skips clone size in some rows; elsewhere it reads once, few, many or a size class.

d_call	clone_size	j_call	v_call	cdr3_nt	cdr3_aa
NA	NA	TRBJ2-7	TRBV5-1	TGCGCCAGCAGCTTGGAGATCTCCTCCTACGAGCAGTACTTC	CASSLEISSYEQYF
NA	NA	TRBJ2-7	TRBV2	TGTGCCAGCAGGCAACCCGGGAGACAGGGTCGCCACGAGCAGTACTTC	CASRQPGRQGRHEQYF
NA	few	TRBJ1-5	TRBV12-3/TRBV12-4	TGTGCCAGCAGTCAGGACGGATTTAGCAATCAGCCCCAGCATTTT	CASSQDGFSNQPQHF
TRBD1	NA	TRBJ1-6	TRBV4-1	TGCGCCAGCAGCCAAGATATAGAGAGGGGGCTTTCACCCCTCCACTTT	CASSQDIERGLSPLHF
TRBD1	NA	TRBJ2-3	TRBV5-1	TGCGCCAGCAGCTTGGAACCGGGGACAGGGGTTAGCACAGATACGCAGTATTTT	CASSLEPGTGVSTDTQYF
NA	NA	TRBJ1-4	TRBV20-1	TGCAGTGCCCCCTGGGGATCCGAAAAACTGTTTTTT	CSAPWGSEKLFF
NA	NA	TRBJ2-7	TRBV5-6	TGTGCCAGCAGCTTAGTTGAGGGGCTGGACGAGCAGTACTTC	CASSLVEGLDEQYF
TRBD1	NA	TRBJ2-2	TRBV10-3	TGTGCCATCAGTGACGACTGGGGACAGGGGAACACCGGGGAGCTGTTTTTT	CAISDDWGQGNTGELFF
NA	many	TRBJ2-1	TRBV13	TGTGCCAGCAGCTTAGGCTCTAGTGTATTCTACAATGAGCAGTTCTTC	CASSLGSSVFYNEQFF
NA	many	TRBJ1-3	TRBV12-3/TRBV12-4	TGTGCCAGCAGTTTAGAGGTCGGGGGCGCCTCTGGAAACACCATATATTTT	CASSLEVGGASGNTIYF
NA	NA	TRBJ2-1	TRBV20-1	TGCAGTGCTGAACCCGACTCCGATGAGCAGTTCTTC	CSAEPDSDEQFF
TRBD2	NA	TRBJ2-1	TRBV24-1	TGTGCCACCAGTGATTTGCATAGTACTAGCGGGATGTCGGCCTACAATGAGCAGTTCTTC	CATSDLHSTSGMSAYNEQFF
TRBD2	few	TRBJ2-3	TRBV27	TGTGCCAGCAGTTTTTGGACTAGCGGCACAGATACGCAGTATTTT	CASSFWTSGTDTQYF
TRBD1	NA	TRBJ2-2	TRBV18	TGTGCCAGCTCACCGATCGACAGGGGCGGTACCGGGGAGCTGTTTTTT	CASSPIDRGGTGELFF
NA	many	TRBJ2-7	TRBV7-6	TGTGCCAGCAGCTTAGATGGCAGCGTCTACGAGCAGTACTTC	CASSLDGSVYEQYF
NA	few	TRBJ2-1	TRBV20-1	TGCAGTGCTAGAAGCTTCGACAATGAGCAGTTCTTC	CSARSFDNEQFF
NA	few	TRBJ1-1	TRBV7-8	TGTGCCAGCAGCTCAATCGACTGGGATGAAGCTTTCTTT	CASSSIDWDEAFF
NA	few	TRBJ2-1	TRBV24-1	TGTGCCACCAGTGGCGAAATCCAGGGAATAGAATCCTACAATGAGCAGTTCTTC	CATSGEIQGIESYNEQFF
TRBD2	many	TRBJ2-5	TRBV5-1	TGCGCCAGCAGCTCTGGACTAGCGGGAGGGCCTATTGAAGAGACCCAGTACTTC	CASSSGLAGGPIEETQYF
NA	NA	TRBJ1-1	TRBV5-1	TGCGCCAGCAGCCCCTACCTATTCACTGAAGCTTTCTTT	CASSPYLFTEAFF
TRBD2	NA	TRBJ2-3	TRBV20-1	TGCAGTGCTGTTAGCGGGAGGGAAGGCACAGATACGCAGTATTTT	CSAVSGREGTDTQYF
NA	NA	TRBJ1-4	TRBV7-9	TGTGCCAGCAGCTTAATGCAGGGTCCAGTCCGAAAACTGTTTTTT	CASSLMQGPVRKLFF
TRBD2	NA	TRBJ2-1	TRBV4-1	TGCGCCAGCACCAACATCGGCGGGCTAGCGGGGGCGAGCTCCTACAATGAGCAGTTCTTC	CASTNIGGLAGASSYNEQFF
TRBD1	NA	TRBJ2-2	TRBV20-1	TGCAGTGCCGAACCCCGGACAGGGCGGACCGGGGAGCTGTTTTTT	CSAEPRTGRTGELFF
NA	NA	TRBJ2-1	TRBV4-2	TGTGCCAGCAGCCAGGCGGAAAGCTCCTACAATGAGCAGTTCTTC	CASSQAESSYNEQFF
TRBD1	many	TRBJ2-2	TRBV5-6	TGTGCCAGCAGCCCCCGGACAGGGACGAACACCGGGGAGCTGTTTTTT	CASSPRTGTNTGELFF
TRBD1	NA	TRBJ2-7	TRBV5-4	TGTGCCAGCAGCTCCCGACAGGGGGCCTACGAGCAGTACTTC	CASSSRQGAYEQYF
NA	NA	TRBJ2-2	TRBV20-1	TGCAGTGCCCCTCAGCGGAACACCGGGGAGCTGTTTTTT	CSAPQRNTGELFF
NA	few	TRBJ2-1	TRBV6-1	TGTGCCAGCAGTGAAGAAGACGGAGGGCTTAATGAGCAGTTCTTC	CASSEEDGGLNEQFF
TRBD1	few	TRBJ1-6	TRBV4-1	TGCGCCAGCAGCCAGGCCGGGACAGAGAATTCACCCCTCCACTTT	CASSQAGTENSPLHF
TRBD2	NA	TRBJ2-3	TRBV20-1	TGCAGTGCGGGACTAGCGGGAGCGGGGGATACGCAGTATTTT	CSAGLAGAGDTQYF
TRBD2	few	TRBJ2-5	TRBV7-9	TGTGCCAGCAGCCGGACTAGCGGAACTTCGACCCAGTACTTC	CASSRTSGTSTQYF
NA	NA	TRBJ1-1	TRBV10-2	TGCGCCAGCAGCCTAAGCACAACTGAAGCTTTCTTT	CASSLSTTEAFF
NA	NA	TRBJ2-3	TRBV25-1	TGTGCCAGCAGTGAAAACGGACCGCTGGGGGATACGCAGTATTTT	CASSENGPLGDTQYF
NA	many	TRBJ1-1	TRBV20-1	TGCAGTGCCCCGTACCCGGTGGGGAGATTGGCTTTCTTT	CSAPYPVGRLAFF
TRBD2	NA	TRBJ2-5	TRBV11-2	TGTGCCAGCAGCCCAAGACTAGCGGGCAGCCAAGAGACCCAGTACTTC	CASSPRLAGSQETQYF
NA	NA	TRBJ1-2	TRBV7-2	TGTGCCAGCAGCTCTCAGGGCATTAGTGGCTACACCTTC	CASSSQGISGYTF
NA	NA	TRBJ2-1	TRBV5-5	TGTGCCAGCAGCTTTTTCGCCGGTGACAATGAGCAGTTCTTC	CASSFFAGDNEQFF
NA	many	TRBJ2-3	TRBV13	TGTGCCAGCAGCCCTAGCCGGGAGTGGACTGAGGGGACAGATACGCAGTATTTT	CASSPSREWTEGTDTQYF
NA	few	TRBJ1-5	TRBV20-1	TGCAGTGCTAGGGGGCACATGAATCAGCCCCAGCATTTT	CSARGHMNQPQHF
NA	few	TRBJ2-1	TRBV7-6	TGTGCCAGCAGCTTACAGGAGGGGGCCTACAATGAGCAGTTCTTC	CASSLQEGAYNEQFF
TRBD2	NA	TRBJ2-5	TRBV6-1	TGTGCCAGCAGTGAAGTGTTAGCGGGAGGGGAGACCCAGTACTTC	CASSEVLAGGETQYF
NA	NA	TRBJ2-3	TRBV20-1	TGCAGTGCTAGAGATGGGGCAGGGTGGGCAGATACGCAGTATTTT	CSARDGAGWADTQYF
NA	NA	TRBJ2-1	TRBV11-3	TGTGCCAGCAGCTTGGGGGAATCGCATAATGAGCAGTTCTTC	CASSLGESHNEQFF
NA	few	TRBJ1-4	TRBV2	TGTGCCAGCACAGAGTCAACTAATGAAAAACTGTTTTTT	CASTESTNEKLFF
TRBD2	few	TRBJ2-7	TRBV7-9	TGTGCCAGCAGCGCCTTGCGGGGGGGCTCCTACGAGCAGTACTTC	CASSALRGGSYEQYF
TRBD1	many	TRBJ2-7	TRBV7-8	TGTGCCAGCAGCTCCGACAGGGGCGAGCAGTACTTC	CASSSDRGEQYF
NA	NA	TRBJ1-4	TRBV20-1	TGCAGTGCTAGTTTTTCAACTAATGAAAAACTGTTTTTT	CSASFSTNEKLFF
TRBD2	NA	TRBJ2-2	TRBV3-1	TGTGCCAGCACCAGACTAGCGGGAGGGACCGGGGAGCTGTTTTTT	CASTRLAGGTGELFF
NA	NA	TRBJ1-1	TRBV2	TGTGCCAGCATGCGGGAGGGGCGGACTGAAGCTTTCTTT	CASMREGRTEAFF
TRBD2	NA	TRBJ2-7	TRBV27	TGTGCCAGCAGTTTATCGGGGGGGATCGAGCAGTACTTC	CASSLSGGIEQYF
TRBD1	few	TRBJ1-2	TRBV25-1	TGTGCCAGCAAACGACAGGGTGGGGACTATGGCTACACCTTC	CASKRQGGDYGYTF
NA	few	TRBJ2-2	TRBV7-9	TGTGCCATAGGAGGGACCCTAAGAACCGGGGAGCTGTTTTTT	CAIGGTLRTGELFF
TRBD1	few	TRBJ2-5	TRBV18	TGTGCCAGCTCACCACTCACAGGGGGGGAGACCCAGTACTTC	CASSPLTGGETQYF